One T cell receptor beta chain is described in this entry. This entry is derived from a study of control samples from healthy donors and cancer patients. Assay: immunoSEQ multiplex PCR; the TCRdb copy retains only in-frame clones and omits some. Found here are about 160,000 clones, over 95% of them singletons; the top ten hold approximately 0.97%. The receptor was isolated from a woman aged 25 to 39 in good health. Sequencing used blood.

This CDR3 reads CASRGHQVSGNTIYF. In nucleotides, the CDR3 is TGCGCCAGCAGGGGTCATCAGGTCTCTGGAAACACCATATATTTT. The rearrangement uses TRBV4-1 and TRBJ1-3; D gene ambiguous. Germline values: CDR1 MGHRA, CDR2 YSYEKL. Trimming pared 6 bases from V and 0 bases from J, leaving 12 bases between. This CDR3 is 15 amino acids long.